The 18 T cell receptor beta chains in this list originate from one sample, sequenced in a study of cytomegalovirus exposure and HLA in healthy donors. The PCR had 60 Vbeta and 13 Jbeta primers. Produced via immunoSEQ multiplex PCR; TCRdb's table is partial and in-frame only. The data hold nearly 300,000 clones, with approximately 90% observed a single time. The sample was PBMCs. Every receptor here comes from a man aged 40-49 years in good health and CMV-seropositive.

This rearrangement joins TRBV7-3 to TRBJ2-7; possibly TRBD1 for D (7 bases). The V gene's germline CDR1 is SGHTA and CDR2 FQGTGA. Trimming removed 5 bases from V and 4 bases from J, with 21 bases in between. This CDR3 contains 16 residues. CDR3 DNA: TGTGCCAGCAGCCCACAGGGGACGGCGGGAAAGTACGAGCAGTACTTC. This translates into CASSPQGTAGKYEQYF.

In this sample, this clone turned up a few times. One end of the junction is discordant with germline, which a read error may explain. The V call is TRBV7-7, the J call TRBJ2-1, with 10 bases matching TRBD2. The CDR3 sequence is 17 residues long. Germline V gives CDR1 SSHAT, CDR2 FNYEAQ (reference sequence). The CDR3 is CASSSKLGLAGVREQFF. In DNA, the CDR3 is TGTGCTAGCAGTTCTAAGCTGGGGCTAGCGGGAGTACGGGAGCAGTTCTTC.

This sequence joins TRBV5-4 and TRBJ2-1, with TRBD2 matching 11 bases. Germline CDR1 and CDR2: SGHNT and YYREEE (reference sequence). J was trimmed by 5 bases and V by 5 bases; bases with no gene match: 9. This CDR3 spans 16 amino acids. CDR3 nucleotide sequence: TGTGCCAGCAGGCTCGAAATGACTAGCGGGAACAATGAGCAGTTCTTC. Amino acid sequence: CASRLEMTSGNNEQFF.

This sequence joins TRBV5-5 and TRBJ1-1; TRBD1 agrees at 8 bases. Unmatched junction bases numbered 3, after V lost 0 bases and J lost 5 bases. The CDR3 runs to 14 residues. In germline, CDR1 is SGHKS, CDR2 YYEKEE (reference sequence). The CDR3 here is CASSLAGGRTEAFF. CDR3 nucleotides: TGTGCCAGCAGCTTGGCAGGGGGCCGAACTGAAGCTTTCTTT.

J is TRBJ2-5 and V is TRBV5-1; D perhaps matches TRBD1 (9 bases). The CDR3 spans 16 residues. The germline V and J ends were trimmed by 4 bases and 5 bases, with 21 bases remaining between them. In germline, CDR1 is SGHRS, CDR2 YFSETQ. As DNA, the CDR3 is TGCGCCAGCAGCCCCCCGACAGGGGGACTAGGCGAGACCCAGTACTTC. This sequence encodes CASSPPTGGLGETQYF.

The rearrangement links TRBV29-1 to TRBJ2-3; 11 positions match TRBD2. This CDR3 spans 14 amino acids. CDR1 SQVTM and CDR2 ANQGSEA come from the germline V gene. The trim removed 6 bases at V and 0 bases at J, leaving 2 bases unmatched. DNA for the CDR3: TGCAGCGTCCGGACTAGCGGGAGCACAGATACGCAGTATTTT. Amino acids: CSVRTSGSTDTQYF.

This CDR3 is CASSQDRVNYGYTF. The CDR3 bases are TGTGCCAGCTCACAAGACAGGGTCAACTATGGCTACACCTTC. V is TRBV18 and J is TRBJ1-2; 7 nucleotides align to TRBD1. There are 14 residues in the CDR3. Germline CDR1 reads KGHSH; CDR2 reads LQKENI. The V gene end was trimmed by 4 bases and the J gene end by 2 bases; junction bases not matched to a gene: 4.

The chain combines TRBV6-5 with TRBJ1-3; D remains unclear. V lost 2 bases to trimming and J lost 0 bases, with 11 bases between them. This CDR3 has 16 amino acids. The germline gives CDR1 MNHEY, CDR2 SVGAGI. CDR3 sequence reads: CASSYTASSSGNTIYF. CDR3 nucleotides: TGTGCCAGCAGTTACACAGCAAGCAGCTCTGGAAACACCATATATTTT.

This sequence joins TRBV19 and TRBJ2-7; 9 bases fit TRBD2. The CDR3 spans 15 residues. Per the germline V gene, CDR1 is LNHDA and CDR2 is SQIVND (reference sequence). V dropped 5 bases and J dropped 2; count of bases not matched to a gene: 7. The CDR3 nucleotides read TGTGCCAGTAGTCAAGGTAGCGGGGGAACCTACGAGCAGTACTTC. This gives the protein CASSQGSGGTYEQYF.

The chain joins TRBV6-6 to TRBJ2-5; D is possibly TRBD1 (6 bases). The CDR3 contains 14 residues. Germline loops: CDR1 MNHNY, CDR2 SVGAGI (reference sequence). V was clipped by 0 bases and J by 2 bases, with 7 bases between them. The CDR3 bases are TGTGCCAGCAGTTACTCCAGGGGTCAAGAGACCCAGTACTTC. This codes for CASSYSRGQETQYF.

The chain uses TRBV7-9 and TRBJ2-5; TRBD2 matches at 9 bases. The CDR3 totals 19 residues. J gave up 4 bases and V 4 bases, and 19 bases lay outside the gene matches. Germline lookup yields CDR1 SEHNR and CDR2 FQNEAQ (reference sequence). CDR3 in amino acids: CASSSRVSGVAGGTETQYF. CDR3 bases: TGTGCCAGCAGCTCTCGTGTTAGTGGGGTCGCGGGAGGGACAGAGACCCAGTACTTC.

The chain employs TRBV27 and TRBJ1-2; 8 bases agree with TRBD1. V gave up 5 bases and J gave up 4 bases; unmatched junction bases: 3. In germline, CDR1 is MNHEY, CDR2 SMNVEV (reference sequence). CDR3 length: 13 residues. CDR3 residues: CASSGQGSYGYTF. CDR3 nucleotide sequence: TGTGCCAGCAGTGGACAGGGTAGCTATGGCTACACCTTC.

V and J are TRBV10-2 and TRBJ1-2, with 9 bases aligning to TRBD1. V was clipped by 6 bases and J by 8 bases; unmatched bases: 10. CDR3 length: 14 amino acids. Germline V lookup: CDR1 WSHSY, CDR2 SAAADI. CDR3 sequence (DNA): TGCGCCAGCAGCGATCCGGGACAGGGAGTGGGCTACACCTTC. Protein sequence: CASSDPGQGVGYTF.

This chain connects TRBV28 to TRBJ2-7, with TRBD1 identical over 9 bases. This CDR3 is 15 amino acids long. Germline trimming cut 4 bases from V and 5 bases from J; bases unmatched to any gene: 9. The germline V gene has CDR1 MDHEN and CDR2 SYDVKM. The CDR3 DNA reads TGTGCCAGCAGTTCAACCGGGACAGGGTACCACGAGCAGTACTTC. Amino acids: CASSSTGTGYHEQYF.

The chain employs TRBV28 and TRBJ2-5, with unresolved D. The CDR3 length is 15 residues. Per the germline V gene, CDR1 is MDHEN and CDR2 is SYDVKM. V gave up 1 base and J gave up 6 bases, with 15 bases separating them. Written as DNA, the CDR3 is TGTGCCAGCAGTTTATCGATTGGGTCCACTAAGACCCAGTACTTC. The encoded protein is CASSLSIGSTKTQYF.

The rearrangement joins TRBV29-1 to TRBJ1-5; the D is unclear. Germline values: CDR1 SQVTM, CDR2 ANQGSEA. The ends were cut back, 7 bases at V and 5 bases at J, with 15 bases in the middle. The CDR3 totals 13 residues. DNA of the CDR3: TGCAGCGCCTCCGGGTCTTGGGATCAGCCCCAGCATTTT. Residues: CSASGSWDQPQHF.

This sequence joins TRBV25-1 and TRBJ2-1, with 7 bases that match TRBD2. The CDR3 runs 17 residues. Germline CDR1 and CDR2: MGHDK and SYGVNS. With 1 base clipped from V and 6 bases from J, the junction kept 12 bases outside the gene matches. The CDR3 loop is CASSELPRTSFGNEQFF. The CDR3 bases are TGTGCCAGCAGTGAATTACCCCGGACTAGTTTCGGCAATGAGCAGTTCTTC.

The chain is built from TRBV7-2 and TRBJ1-2, with 9 bases aligning to TRBD1. The germline V gene has CDR1 SGHTA and CDR2 FQGNSA. This CDR3 contains 14 residues. The trim removed 5 bases at V and 7 bases at J, leaving 8 bases unmatched. The CDR3 sequence is CASSLRDRVFGYTF. CDR3 nucleotides: TGTGCCAGCAGCCTTCGGGACAGGGTCTTTGGCTACACCTTC.